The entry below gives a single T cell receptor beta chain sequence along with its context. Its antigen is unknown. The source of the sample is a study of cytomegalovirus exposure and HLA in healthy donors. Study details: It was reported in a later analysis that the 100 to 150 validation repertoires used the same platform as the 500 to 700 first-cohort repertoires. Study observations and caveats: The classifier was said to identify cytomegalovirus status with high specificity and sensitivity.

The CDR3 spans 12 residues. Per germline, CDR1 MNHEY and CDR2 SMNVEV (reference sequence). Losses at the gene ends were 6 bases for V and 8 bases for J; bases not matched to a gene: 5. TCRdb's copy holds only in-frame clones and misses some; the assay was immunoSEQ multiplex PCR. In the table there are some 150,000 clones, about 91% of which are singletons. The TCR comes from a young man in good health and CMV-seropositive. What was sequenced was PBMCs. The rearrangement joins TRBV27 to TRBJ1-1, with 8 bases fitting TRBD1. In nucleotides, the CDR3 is TGTGCCAGCAGCGAACGGGACAGGGAAGCTTTCTTT. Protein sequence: CASSERDREAFF.